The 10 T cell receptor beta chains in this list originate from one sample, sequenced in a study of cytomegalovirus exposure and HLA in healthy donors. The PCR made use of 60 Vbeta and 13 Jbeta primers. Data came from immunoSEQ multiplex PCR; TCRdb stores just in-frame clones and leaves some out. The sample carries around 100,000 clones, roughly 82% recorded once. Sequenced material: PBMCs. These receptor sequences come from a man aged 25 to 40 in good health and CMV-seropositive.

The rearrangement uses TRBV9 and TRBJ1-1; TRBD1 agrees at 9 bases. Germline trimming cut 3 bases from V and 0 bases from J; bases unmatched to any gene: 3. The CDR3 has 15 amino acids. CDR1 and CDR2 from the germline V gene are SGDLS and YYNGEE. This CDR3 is CASSGGTGMNTEAFF. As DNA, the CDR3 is TGTGCCAGCAGCGGGGGGACAGGGATGAACACTGAAGCTTTCTTT. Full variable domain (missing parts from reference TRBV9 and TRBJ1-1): DSGVTQTPKHLITATGQRVTLRCSPRSGDLSVYWYQQSLDQGLQFLIQYYNGEERAKGNILERFSAQQFPDLHSELNLSSLELGDSALYFCASSGGTGMNTEAFFGQGTRLTVV.

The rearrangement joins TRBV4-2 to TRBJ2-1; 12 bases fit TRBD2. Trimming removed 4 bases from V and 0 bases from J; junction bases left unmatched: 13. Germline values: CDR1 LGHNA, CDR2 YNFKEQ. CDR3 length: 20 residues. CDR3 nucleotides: TGTGCCAGCAGCCCCATGGTACTAGCGGGAGGCCCCGACTCCTACAATGAGCAGTTCTTC. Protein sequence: CASSPMVLAGGPDSYNEQFF.

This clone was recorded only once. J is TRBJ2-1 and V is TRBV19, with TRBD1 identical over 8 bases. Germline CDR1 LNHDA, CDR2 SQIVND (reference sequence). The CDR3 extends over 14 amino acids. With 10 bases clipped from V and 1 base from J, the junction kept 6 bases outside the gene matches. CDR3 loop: CATRQGISYNEQFF. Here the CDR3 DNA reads TGTGCCACGCGACAGGGGATTTCCTACAATGAGCAGTTCTTC.

The CDR3: CASSLAGAGYLRPYEQYF. The CDR3 region has the DNA TGTGCCAGCAGCTTAGCGGGAGCGGGATACCTTAGACCCTACGAGCAGTACTTC. The chain recombines TRBV7-2 with TRBJ2-7; 7 bases are a match to TRBD2. CDR1 and CDR2 from the germline V gene are SGHTA and FQGNSA. V shed 0 bases, J shed 2 bases, and the junction held 13 bases outside the gene matches. This CDR3 is 18 amino acids long.

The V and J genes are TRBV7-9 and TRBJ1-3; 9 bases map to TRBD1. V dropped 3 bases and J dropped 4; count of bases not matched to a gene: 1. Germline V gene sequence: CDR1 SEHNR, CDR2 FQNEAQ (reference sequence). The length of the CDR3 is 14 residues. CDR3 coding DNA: TGTGCCAGCAGCTTGGACAGGGGAGGAAACACCATATATTTT. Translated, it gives CASSLDRGGNTIYF.

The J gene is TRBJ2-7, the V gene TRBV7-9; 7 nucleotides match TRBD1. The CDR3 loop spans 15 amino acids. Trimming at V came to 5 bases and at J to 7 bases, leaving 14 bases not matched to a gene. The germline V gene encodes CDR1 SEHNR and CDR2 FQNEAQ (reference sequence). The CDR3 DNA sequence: TGTGCCAGCAGCGACACCGACAGGGTACGGTGGGAGCAGTACTTC. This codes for CASSDTDRVRWEQYF.

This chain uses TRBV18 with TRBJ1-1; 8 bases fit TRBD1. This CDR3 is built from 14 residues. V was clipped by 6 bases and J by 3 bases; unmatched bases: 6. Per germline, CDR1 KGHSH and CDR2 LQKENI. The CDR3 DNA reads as TGTGCCAGCTCTCGGACAGGGTACTACACTGAAGCTTTCTTT. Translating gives CASSRTGYYTEAFF. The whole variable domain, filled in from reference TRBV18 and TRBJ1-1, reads NAGVMQNPRHLVRRRGQEARLRCSPMKGHSHVYWYRQLPEEGLKFMVYLQKENIIDESGMPKERFSAEFPKEGPSILRIQQVVRGDSAAYFCASSRTGYYTEAFFGQGTRLTVV.

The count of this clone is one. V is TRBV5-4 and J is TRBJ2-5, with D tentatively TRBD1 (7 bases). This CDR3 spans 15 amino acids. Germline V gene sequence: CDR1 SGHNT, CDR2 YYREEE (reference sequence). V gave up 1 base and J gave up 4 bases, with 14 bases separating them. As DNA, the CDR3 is TGTGCCAGCAGCTTGTCGCAGGGGGGAAGAGAGACCCAGTACTTC. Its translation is CASSLSQGGRETQYF.

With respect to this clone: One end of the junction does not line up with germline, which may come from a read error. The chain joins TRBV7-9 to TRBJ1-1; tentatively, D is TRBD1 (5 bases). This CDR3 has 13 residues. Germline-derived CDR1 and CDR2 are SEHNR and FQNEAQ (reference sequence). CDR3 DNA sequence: TGTTCCAGCAGCCCCGACAGAAACACTGAAGCTTTCTTT. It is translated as CSSSPDRNTEAFF.

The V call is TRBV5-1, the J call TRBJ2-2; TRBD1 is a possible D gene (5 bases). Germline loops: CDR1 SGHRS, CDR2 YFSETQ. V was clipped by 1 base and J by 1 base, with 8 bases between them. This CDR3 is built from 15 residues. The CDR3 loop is CASSLNRLNTGELFF. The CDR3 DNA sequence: TGCGCCAGCAGCTTGAACAGGCTGAACACCGGGGAGCTGTTTTTT.